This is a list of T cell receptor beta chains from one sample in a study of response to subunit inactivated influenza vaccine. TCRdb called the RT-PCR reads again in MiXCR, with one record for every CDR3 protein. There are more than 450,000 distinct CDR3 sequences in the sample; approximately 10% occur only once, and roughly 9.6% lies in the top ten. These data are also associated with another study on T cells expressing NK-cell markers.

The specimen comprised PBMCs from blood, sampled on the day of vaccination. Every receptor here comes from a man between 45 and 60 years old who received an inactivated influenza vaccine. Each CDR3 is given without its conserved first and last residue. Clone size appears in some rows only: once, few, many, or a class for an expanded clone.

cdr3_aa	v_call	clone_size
SARDGTGYQETQY	TRBV20-1	few
ASRSGSGPNVLT	TRBV9	NA
ASSSQRIHEQY	TRBV11-2	NA
ASSFAGGAKQPQH	TRBV12-3/TRBV12-4	many
ASSSRGSRVY	TRBV5-6	few
ASSYSRLAGSYNEQF	TRBV6-5	few
ASSLIASGDTQY	TRBV5-6	few
AWSGPGVMNTEAF	TRBV30	NA
ASSLAGGHPGRY	TRBV28	NA
AWSVTGGLDEQY	TRBV30	few
ASSLVFGRGITYEQY	TRBV7-2	NA
ASSSGPNSPLH	TRBV5-1	NA
ASSPSFSARTSGRLDEQF	TRBV11-1	few
ASSDPGGSDTQY	TRBV9	NA
ARGAAEAF	TRBV6-6	many
ASSVGRLASYNEQF	TRBV9	NA
ASSEGTSGQTDTQY	TRBV9	NA
ASSWSPGGGQPQH	TRBV5-5	few
ASSHQGGGARTGELF	TRBV4-1	many
ASSFLDRGSLDGYT	TRBV6-5	NA
AIRTGGSSPLH	TRBV10-3	many
ASRGGDRGYNEQF	TRBV25-1	many
ASSLAIQRGGRVPANTGELF	TRBV12-3/TRBV12-4	many
ASSRGAVGQTQY	TRBV7-2	few
ASSTTVNIQY	TRBV12-3/TRBV12-4	NA
SAREITGTSGGETQY	TRBV20-1	few
ASRDESSYNEQF	TRBV12-3/TRBV12-4	NA
ASRTSGVYNEQF	TRBV5-1	few
ASSIPPGPTGSPLH	TRBV19	few
ASSRDAKETQY	TRBV5-1	many
ASSPDGEQY	TRBV28	few
ASSYRNKGNEQF	TRBV7-2	NA
ASSYGVISSYEQY	TRBV6-5	NA
ASSLRGQGTEAF	TRBV19	few
ASSLGGAFSGNTIY	TRBV12-3/TRBV12-4	NA
SARKLASEQY	TRBV20-1	few